A single sample is the source of the 32 T cell receptor beta chains below, sequenced in a study of cytomegalovirus exposure and HLA in healthy donors. PCR involved 60 Vbeta and 13 Jbeta primers. Using immunoSEQ multiplex PCR, the repertoire was profiled, and TCRdb retains in-frame clones only, with some absent. The table includes around 50,000 clones, around 80% detected once. The sequencing input was PBMCs. All receptors come from a man aged 30 to 39 in good health and CMV-seropositive.

The chain couples TRBV6-6 to TRBJ2-6; weak D call: TRBD2 (5 bases). Germline CDR1 and CDR2: MNHNY and SVGAGI (reference sequence). CDR3 size: 16 residues. V was shortened by 7 bases and J by 0 bases, with 13 bases between the two germline ends. In nucleotides, the CDR3 is TGTGCCAGCAAATTTGACGGGATCTCTGGGGCCAACGTCCTGACTTTC. Amino acids: CASKFDGISGANVLTF.

V is TRBV7-3 and J is TRBJ1-2; 10 positions match TRBD1. CDR3 length: 13 amino acids. With 3 bases clipped from V and 6 bases from J, the junction kept 1 base outside the gene matches. Germline CDR1 reads SGHTA; CDR2 reads FQGTGA. The CDR3 spells CASSFGTGDGYTF. In DNA, the CDR3 is TGTGCCAGCAGCTTCGGGACAGGGGATGGCTACACCTTC.

The chain carries TRBV7-9 and TRBJ2-2; possible D gene TRBD2, 6 bases. The CDR3 loop spans 16 amino acids. V lost 2 bases and J lost 4, with 14 bases in between. The germline gives CDR1 SEHNR, CDR2 FQNEAQ (reference sequence). CDR3 nucleotide sequence: TGTGCCAGCAGCTTAAGGAGGGATGGGGGCACCGGGGAGCTGTTTTTT. This encodes CASSLRRDGGTGELFF.

CDR3: CASSLGDREETDTQYF. Written as DNA, the CDR3 is TGTGCCAGCAGCTTAGGGGACAGGGAAGAAACAGATACGCAGTATTTT. V is TRBV13 and J is TRBJ2-3, with 8 bases aligning to TRBD1. The junction had 5 bases not matched to a gene; V was cut back by 0 bases and J by 3 bases. There are 16 residues in the CDR3. Germline-derived CDR1 and CDR2 are PRHDT and FYEKMQ (reference sequence).

The chain links TRBV28 to TRBJ2-7; D is uncertain. V was shortened by 6 bases and J by 2 bases, with 14 bases between the two germline ends. The germline V gene encodes CDR1 MDHEN and CDR2 SYDVKM. This CDR3 is built from 14 residues. The CDR3 protein is CASSPSGAAYEQYF. The CDR3 DNA follows: TGTGCCAGCAGCCCCTCAGGTGCCGCCTACGAGCAGTACTTC.

The chain recombines TRBV6-1 with TRBJ1-5, with 9 positions matching TRBD1. V shed 3 bases and J 5 bases; nucleotides not matched to a gene: 5. Germline lookup yields CDR1 MNHNS and CDR2 SASEGT. The CDR3 covers 15 residues. The CDR3 sequence is CASSEARTGDQPQHF. CDR3 DNA sequence: TGTGCCAGCAGTGAGGCAAGGACAGGGGATCAGCCCCAGCATTTT.

This chain links TRBV28 with TRBJ1-3, with D maybe TRBD1 (5 bases). Per germline, CDR1 MDHEN and CDR2 SYDVKM. This CDR3 has 17 residues. Between the trimmed V and J ends, which lost 7 bases and 0 bases, there was a span of 19 bases. CDR3 amino acids: CASTVGPAGHSGNTIYF. The CDR3 DNA is TGTGCCAGCACCGTGGGACCTGCGGGGCACTCTGGAAACACCATATATTTT.

This sequence joins TRBV12-1 and TRBJ1-4. TRBV12-1 is an annotated pseudogene. The CDR3 contains 18 residues. DNA for the CDR3: TGTGCCAGCTCCCTAGCTAGTTCTCCTTTCCCTTTTAATGAAAAACTGTTTTTT. Residues: CASSLASSPFPFNEKLFF.

In this sample, this clone turned up a few times. This chain joins TRBV5-1 and TRBJ1-3; D gene uncertain. Germline V gene data show CDR1 as SGHRS and CDR2 as YFSETQ. Trimming removed 4 bases from V and 6 bases from J, with 11 bases in between. CDR3 size: 13 residues. Here the CDR3 DNA reads TGCGCCAGCAGCACCGACGGGTTAAACACCATATATTTT. The encoded protein is CASSTDGLNTIYF.

This clone occurred once. The chain has TRBV7-3 and TRBJ2-3; a weak D match, TRBD2 (6 bases). This CDR3 is built from 15 residues. Looked up from germline, CDR1 is SGHTA and CDR2 is FQGTGA. Deletions cut 5 bases from V and 6 bases from J, with 18 bases between. CDR3 nucleotide sequence: TGTGCCAGCAGCACCCGGTGGGGAGGTTCGGATACGCAGTATTTT. Translating it yields CASSTRWGGSDTQYF.

V and J are TRBV7-9 and TRBJ2-2; 8 nucleotides match TRBD1. The V gene's germline CDR1 is SEHNR and CDR2 FQNEAQ (reference sequence). Losses at the gene ends were 3 bases for V and 10 bases for J; bases not matched to a gene: 4. CDR3 size: 13 residues. The CDR3 DNA follows: TGTGCCAGCAGCTTCGGGACAGGCCTGGAGCTGTTTTTT. Protein sequence: CASSFGTGLELFF.

The rearrangement joins TRBV7-3 to TRBJ2-5; 8 positions match TRBD2. This CDR3 contains 14 residues. Germline V gene sequence: CDR1 SGHTA, CDR2 FQGTGA. J was trimmed by 2 bases and V by 1 base; bases with no gene match: 0. The CDR3 spells CASSLSGGQETQYF. DNA of the CDR3: TGTGCCAGCAGCTTAAGCGGGGGGCAAGAGACCCAGTACTTC. Drawing the rest from reference TRBV7-3 and TRBJ2-5, the complete variable domain is GAGVSQTPSNKVTEKGKYVELRCDPISGHTALYWYRQSLGQGPEFLIYFQGTGAADDSGLPNDRFFAVRPEGSVSTLKIQRTERGDSAVYLCASSLSGGQETQYFGPGTRLLVL.

The chain uses TRBV7-2 and TRBJ2-7, with D perhaps TRBD2 (5 bases). This CDR3 is built from 15 residues. Germline CDR1 and CDR2: SGHTA and FQGNSA. Trimming took 5 bases from V and 4 from J, leaving 18 bases between them. DNA for the CDR3: TGTGCCAGCAGCCATCGAGTAACGGGGTTTTACGAGCAGTACTTC. Amino acid sequence: CASSHRVTGFYEQYF.

The CDR3 spells CASSVDSFNYGYTF. The CDR3 nucleotides are TGTGCCAGCAGCGTCGACAGTTTTAACTATGGCTACACCTTC. This sequence joins TRBV7-6 and TRBJ1-2, with a weak D call TRBD1 (5 bases). Between the trimmed V and J ends, which lost 5 bases and 1 base, there was a span of 11 bases. Germline assignment: CDR1 SGHVS and CDR2 FNYEAQ. CDR3 size: 14 residues.

This chain connects TRBV2 to TRBJ1-2, with TRBD1 matching over 8 bases. The CDR3 is made up of 14 amino acids. Germline CDR1 SNHLY, CDR2 FYNNEI. V lost 6 bases and J lost 4; bases outside the gene matches: 7. The CDR3 DNA follows: TGTGCCAGCAGGCCGGGACAGGCCACCTATGGCTACACCTTC. Protein: CASRPGQATYGYTF.

This rearrangement joins TRBV20-1 to TRBJ2-1; the match to TRBD1 covers 7 bases. Losses at the gene ends were 5 bases for V and 12 bases for J; bases not matched to a gene: 7. The V gene's germline CDR1 is DFQATT and CDR2 SNEGSKA (reference sequence). There are 11 residues in the CDR3. The CDR3 nucleotides are TGCAGTGCTCTGACAGGGAGCGTGCAGTTCTTC. Residues: CSALTGSVQFF.

The CDR3 DNA follows: TGTGCCATCAGTGAAGGGCAGGGGAATGAAGCTTTCTTT. This translates into CAISEGQGNEAFF. This chain joins TRBV10-3 and TRBJ1-1; maybe TRBD1 (6 bases). The length of the CDR3 is 13 residues. Looked up from germline, CDR1 is ENHRY and CDR2 is SYGVKD. The V gene lost 3 bases and the J gene lost 7 bases, with 12 bases spanning the gap.

The chain uses TRBV27 and TRBJ1-5; possible D gene TRBD1, 5 bases. Germline V gene data show CDR1 as MNHEY and CDR2 as SMNVEV (reference sequence). The CDR3 loop spans 12 amino acids. The ends were cut back, 8 bases at V and 4 bases at J, with 9 bases in the middle. CDR3 coding DNA: TGTGCCAGCGGACACCGAAATCAGCCCCAGCATTTT. This encodes CASGHRNQPQHF.

V gene TRBV4-2 combines with J gene TRBJ2-3, with a tentative D call TRBD2 (6 bases). Germline V gene lookup returns CDR1 LGHNA and CDR2 YNFKEQ. The V end lost 3 bases, the J end lost 5 bases, and 18 bases lay between the germline ends. This CDR3 is 16 amino acids long. The CDR3: CASSHRDFPGEDTQYF. CDR3 nucleotides: TGTGCCAGCAGCCACCGGGACTTCCCGGGGGAAGATACGCAGTATTTT.

This sequence joins TRBV7-6 and TRBJ1-5, with 8 positions matching TRBD1. The CDR3 totals 16 residues. CDR1 and CDR2 from the germline V gene are SGHVS and FNYEAQ. With 3 bases clipped from V and 0 bases from J, the junction kept 4 bases outside the gene matches. Here the CDR3 DNA reads TGTGCCAGCAGCTTGGGACAGGCCTATAGCAATCAGCCCCAGCATTTT. Amino acids: CASSLGQAYSNQPQHF.

The rearrangement links TRBV25-1 to TRBJ1-1, with D unresolved. V was cut by 0 bases and J by 12 bases, with 8 bases left in between. Germline V gene lookup returns CDR1 MGHDK and CDR2 SYGVNS. The length of the CDR3 is 11 residues. The CDR3 protein is CASSEYIQTFF. CDR3 coding DNA: TGTGCCAGCAGTGAATATATTCAGACTTTCTTT.

The rearrangement uses TRBV7-9 and TRBJ2-7, with TRBD1 as a possible D gene (5 bases). This CDR3 has 12 amino acids. The V gene lost 5 bases and the J gene lost 4 bases, with 9 bases spanning the gap. Germline lookup yields CDR1 SEHNR and CDR2 FQNEAQ (reference sequence). The CDR3 bases are TGTGCCAGCAGCCCCCCAGGGTACGAGCAGTACTTC. Its protein product is CASSPPGYEQYF.

The chain is built from TRBV6-6 and TRBJ1-2; the D gene is possibly TRBD1 (5 bases). The CDR3 runs 13 residues. Germline assignment: CDR1 MNHNY and CDR2 SVGAGI (reference sequence). V was cut by 7 bases and J by 10 bases, with 19 bases left in between. Here the CDR3 DNA reads TGTGCCAGCATCCGAGGGGAGGGAGGGAACTACACCTTC. It specifies CASIRGEGGNYTF.

CDR3 loop: CASSYSTGVEAFF. DNA of the CDR3: TGTGCCAGCAGTTATTCGACAGGAGTTGAAGCTTTCTTT. This chain joins TRBV27 and TRBJ1-1; a weak D match, TRBD1 (6 bases). V lost 4 bases to trimming and J lost 7 bases, with 13 bases between them. The CDR3 has 13 residues. Germline V CDR1 and CDR2: MNHEY, SMNVEV (reference sequence).

The chain links TRBV6-1 to TRBJ1-2; 12 nucleotides agree with TRBD1. The CDR3 runs to 16 residues. Germline V lookup: CDR1 MNHNS, CDR2 SASEGT. The J segment lost 3 bases and the V segment lost 4 bases, leaving 6 bases of the junction unmatched. CDR3: CASSGTGTGGDYGYTF. In DNA form, the CDR3 reads TGTGCCAGCAGTGGGACCGGGACAGGGGGCGACTATGGCTACACCTTC.

In nucleotides, the CDR3 is TGTGCCAGCAGTTCTCCGGGACAGGACATCTCCTACGAGCAGTACTTC. Residues: CASSSPGQDISYEQYF. This chain uses TRBV28 with TRBJ2-7, with 8 bases aligning to TRBD1. With V trimmed by 4 bases and J by 0 bases, 8 bases remained unmatched. Germline lookup yields CDR1 MDHEN and CDR2 SYDVKM. The CDR3 extends over 16 amino acids.

The chain has TRBV5-5 and TRBJ1-5; TRBD1 is a possible D gene (5 bases). With 0 bases removed from V and 9 bases from J, the gap between germline ends came to 16 bases. CDR1 and CDR2 (germline): SGHKS, YYEKEE (reference sequence). This CDR3 has 15 residues. CDR3 nucleotides: TGTGCCAGCAGCTTGGCGGGAGGGGACCGCGGGCCCCAGCATTTT. As protein: CASSLAGGDRGPQHF.

This sequence joins TRBV28 and TRBJ2-4; D not resolved. This CDR3 has 15 amino acids. The germline V and J ends were trimmed by 7 bases and 1 base, with 14 bases remaining between them. CDR1 is MDHEN, CDR2 SYDVKM, per germline. CDR3 region: CASTGYGLAKNIQYF. The CDR3 bases are TGTGCCAGCACGGGTTACGGTCTGGCCAAAAACATTCAGTACTTC.

Turning to this clone: A read error may produce the germline difference seen at one junction end. Other nucleotide sequences in the sample specify the same CDR3. The rearrangement links TRBV5-6 to TRBJ1-2; D is possibly TRBD1 (6 bases). This CDR3 has 13 residues. The germline V gene encodes CDR1 SGHDT and CDR2 YYEEEE. CDR3 sequence reads: CASSVDSNYGYTF. The DNA for the CDR3 is TGTGCCAGCAGTGTGGACAGCAACTATGGCTACACCTTT.

V usage is TRBV11-3 and J usage is TRBJ2-1, with a weak D call TRBD1 (5 bases). Looked up from germline, CDR1 is SGHNT and CDR2 is YENEEA. V lost 1 base and J 5 bases, leaving 12 bases between the germline ends. CDR3 size: 15 residues. For the CDR3, the DNA is TGTGCCAGCAGCTTAGGGTCGACAGTAGACAATGAGCAGTTCTTC. It codes for CASSLGSTVDNEQFF.

This chain uses TRBV27 with TRBJ2-7; TRBD1 agrees at 8 bases. Germline V gene data show CDR1 as MNHEY and CDR2 as SMNVEV (reference sequence). The ends lost 8 bases at V and 6 bases at J; junction bases unmatched: 15. The CDR3 is 15 residues long. CDR3 region: CASGLSRDRPSEQYF. The CDR3 DNA reads TGTGCCAGCGGTCTTAGTCGGGACAGGCCCAGCGAGCAGTACTTC.

This clone came up a few times. J is TRBJ2-1 and V is TRBV28; TRBD1 might be the D (5 bases). The V gene's germline CDR1 is MDHEN and CDR2 SYDVKM. The CDR3 extends over 15 amino acids. V lost 2 bases and J lost 3, with 11 bases in between. The CDR3 nucleotides read TGTGCCAGCAGTTTAGAGGACAACTACTACAATGAGCAGTTCTTC. Translation: CASSLEDNYYNEQFF.